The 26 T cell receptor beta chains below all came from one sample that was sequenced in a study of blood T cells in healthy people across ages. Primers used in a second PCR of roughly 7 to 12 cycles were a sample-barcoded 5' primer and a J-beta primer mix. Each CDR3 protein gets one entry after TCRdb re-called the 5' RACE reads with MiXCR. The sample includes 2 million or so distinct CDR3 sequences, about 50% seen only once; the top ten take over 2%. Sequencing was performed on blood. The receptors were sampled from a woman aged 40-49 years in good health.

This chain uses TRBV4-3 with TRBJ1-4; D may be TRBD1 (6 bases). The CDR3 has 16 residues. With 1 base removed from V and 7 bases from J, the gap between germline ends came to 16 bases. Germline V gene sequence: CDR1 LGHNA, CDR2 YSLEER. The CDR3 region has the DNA TGCGCCAGCAGCCAAGTTAGCACAGGGTGGGTTGAAAAACTGTTTTTT. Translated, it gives CASSQVSTGWVEKLFF.

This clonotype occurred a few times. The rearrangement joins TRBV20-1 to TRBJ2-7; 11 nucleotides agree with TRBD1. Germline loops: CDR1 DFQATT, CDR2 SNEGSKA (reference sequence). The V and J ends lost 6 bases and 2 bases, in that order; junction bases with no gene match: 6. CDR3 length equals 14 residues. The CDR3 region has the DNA TGCAGTGCCCCGGACAGGGGGCAGCCCTACGAGCAGTACTTC. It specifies CSAPDRGQPYEQYF.

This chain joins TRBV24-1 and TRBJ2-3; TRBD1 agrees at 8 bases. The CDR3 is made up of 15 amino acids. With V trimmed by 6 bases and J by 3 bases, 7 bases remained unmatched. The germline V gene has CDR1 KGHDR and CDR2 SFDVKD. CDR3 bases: TGTGCCACCAGTCCGCAAGACAGGGGTACAGATACGCAGTATTTT. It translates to CATSPQDRGTDTQYF.

CDR3 region: CASSPRTAANEQFF. CDR3 coding DNA: TGTGCCAGCAGCCCCCGGACAGCGGCGAATGAGCAGTTCTTC. The V and J genes are TRBV9 and TRBJ2-1; D may be TRBD1 (6 bases). The germline gives CDR1 SGDLS, CDR2 YYNGEE. This CDR3 is 14 amino acids long. Trimming left V 4 bases short and J 7 bases short, with 15 bases between.

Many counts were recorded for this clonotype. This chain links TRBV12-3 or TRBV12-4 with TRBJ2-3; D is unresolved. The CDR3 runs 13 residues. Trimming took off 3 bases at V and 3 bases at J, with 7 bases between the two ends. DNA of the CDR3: TGTGCCAGCAGTTTTCAGGCAACAGATACGCAGTATTTT. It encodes CASSFQATDTQYF.

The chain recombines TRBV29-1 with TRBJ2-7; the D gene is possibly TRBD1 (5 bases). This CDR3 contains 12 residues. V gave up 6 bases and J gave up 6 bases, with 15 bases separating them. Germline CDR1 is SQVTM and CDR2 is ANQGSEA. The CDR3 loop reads CSVETAGIEQYF. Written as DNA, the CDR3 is TGCAGCGTCGAAACCGCAGGGATCGAGCAGTACTTC.

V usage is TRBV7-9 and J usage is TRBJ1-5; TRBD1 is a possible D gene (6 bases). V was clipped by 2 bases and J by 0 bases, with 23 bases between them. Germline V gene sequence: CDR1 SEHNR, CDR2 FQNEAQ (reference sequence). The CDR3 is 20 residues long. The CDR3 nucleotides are TGTGCCAGCAGCTTACCCACCGGGACAAGCCCCGGGTCTAGCAATCAGCCCCAGCATTTT. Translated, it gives CASSLPTGTSPGSSNQPQHF.

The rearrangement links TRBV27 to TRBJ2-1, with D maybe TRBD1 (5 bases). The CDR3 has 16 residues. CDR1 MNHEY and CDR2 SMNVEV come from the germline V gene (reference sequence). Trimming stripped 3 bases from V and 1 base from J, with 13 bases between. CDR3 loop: CASSFRGMRSYNEQFF. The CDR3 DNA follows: TGTGCCAGCAGTTTTAGGGGCATGAGATCCTACAATGAGCAGTTCTTC.

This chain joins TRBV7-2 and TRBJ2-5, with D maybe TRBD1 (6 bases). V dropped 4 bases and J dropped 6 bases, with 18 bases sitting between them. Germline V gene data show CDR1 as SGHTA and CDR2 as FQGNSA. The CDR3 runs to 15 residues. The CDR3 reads CASSSLGQSQKTQYF. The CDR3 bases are TGTGCCAGCAGCTCCTTAGGACAGAGTCAAAAGACCCAGTACTTC.

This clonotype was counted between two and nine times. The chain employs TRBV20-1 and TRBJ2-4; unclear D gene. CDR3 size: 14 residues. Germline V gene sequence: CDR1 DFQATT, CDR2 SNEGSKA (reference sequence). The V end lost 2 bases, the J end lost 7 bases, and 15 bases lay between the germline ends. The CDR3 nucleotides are TGCAGTGCTAGAATGGGCTTGGGAACTAACATTCAGTACTTC. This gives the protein CSARMGLGTNIQYF.

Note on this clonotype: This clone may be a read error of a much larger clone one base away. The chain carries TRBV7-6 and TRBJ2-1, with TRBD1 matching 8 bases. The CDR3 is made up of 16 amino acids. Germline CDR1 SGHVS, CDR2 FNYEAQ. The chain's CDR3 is CVSSLHTGGTYNEQFF. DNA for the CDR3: TGTGTCAGCAGCTTACACACAGGGGGAACCTACAATGAGCAGTTCTTC.

In nucleotides, the CDR3 is TGCAGCGTCAGAATAGGGCTCGGCAATCAGCCCCAGCATTTT. Translated: CSVRIGLGNQPQHF. The V and J genes are TRBV29-1 and TRBJ1-5; D gene ambiguous. The V gene's germline CDR1 is SQVTM and CDR2 ANQGSEA. The CDR3 extends over 14 amino acids. The germline V and J ends were trimmed by 6 bases and 2 bases, with 14 bases remaining between them.

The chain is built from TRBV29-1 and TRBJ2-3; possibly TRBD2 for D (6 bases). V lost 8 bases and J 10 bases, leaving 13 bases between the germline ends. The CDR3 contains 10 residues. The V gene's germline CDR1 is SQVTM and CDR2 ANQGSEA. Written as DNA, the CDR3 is TGCAGCACACGGGAGTGGGCGCAGTATTTT. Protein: CSTREWAQYF.

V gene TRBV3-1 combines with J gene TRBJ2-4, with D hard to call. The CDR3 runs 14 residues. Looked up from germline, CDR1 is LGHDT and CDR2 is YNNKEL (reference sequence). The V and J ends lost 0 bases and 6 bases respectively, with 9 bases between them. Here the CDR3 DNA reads TGTGCCAGCAGCCAAGAAGACGGATTAAACATTCAGTACTTC. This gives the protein CASSQEDGLNIQYF.

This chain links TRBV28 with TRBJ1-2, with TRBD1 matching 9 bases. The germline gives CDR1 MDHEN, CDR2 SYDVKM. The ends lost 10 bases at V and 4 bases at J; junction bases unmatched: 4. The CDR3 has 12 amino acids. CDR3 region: CAIRTGVYGYTF. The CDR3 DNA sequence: TGTGCCATCCGGACAGGGGTCTATGGCTACACCTTC.

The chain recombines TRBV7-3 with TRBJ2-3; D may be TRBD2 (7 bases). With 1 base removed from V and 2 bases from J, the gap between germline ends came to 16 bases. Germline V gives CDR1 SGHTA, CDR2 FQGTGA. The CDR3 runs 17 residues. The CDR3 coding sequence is TGTGCCAGCAGCTTAAAAGGGGGGGCCCCCCCCACAGATACGCAGTATTTT. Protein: CASSLKGGAPPTDTQYF.

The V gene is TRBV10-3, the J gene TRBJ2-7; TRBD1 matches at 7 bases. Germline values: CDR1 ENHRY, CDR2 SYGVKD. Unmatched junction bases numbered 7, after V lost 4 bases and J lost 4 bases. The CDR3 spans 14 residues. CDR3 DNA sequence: TGTGCCATCAGTGTATCGGGACAGAGATACGAGCAGTACTTC. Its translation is CAISVSGQRYEQYF.

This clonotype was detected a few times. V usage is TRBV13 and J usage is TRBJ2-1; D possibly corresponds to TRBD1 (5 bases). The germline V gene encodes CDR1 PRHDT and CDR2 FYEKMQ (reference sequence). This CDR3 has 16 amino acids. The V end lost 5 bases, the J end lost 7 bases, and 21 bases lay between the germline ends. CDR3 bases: TGTGCCAGCAGCACCAAGGGGTTACTACTACGGAATGAGCAGTTCTTC. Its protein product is CASSTKGLLLRNEQFF.

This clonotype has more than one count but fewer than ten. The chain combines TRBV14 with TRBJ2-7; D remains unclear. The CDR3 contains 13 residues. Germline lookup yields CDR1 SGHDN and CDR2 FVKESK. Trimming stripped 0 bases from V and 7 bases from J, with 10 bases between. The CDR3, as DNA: TGTGCCAGCAGCCAAGATCCGCTGTTAGAGCAGTACTTC. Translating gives CASSQDPLLEQYF.

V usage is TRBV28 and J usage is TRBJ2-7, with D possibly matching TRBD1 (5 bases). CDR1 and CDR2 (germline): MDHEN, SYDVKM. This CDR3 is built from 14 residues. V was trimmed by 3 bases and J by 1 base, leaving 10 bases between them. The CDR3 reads CASSFREGSYEQYF. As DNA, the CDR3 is TGTGCCAGCAGTTTCAGGGAAGGGTCCTACGAGCAGTACTTC.

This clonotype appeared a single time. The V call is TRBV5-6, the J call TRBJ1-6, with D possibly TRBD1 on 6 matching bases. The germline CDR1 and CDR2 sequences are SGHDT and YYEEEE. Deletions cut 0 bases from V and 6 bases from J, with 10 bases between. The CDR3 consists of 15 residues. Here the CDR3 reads CASSLAAGANSPLHF. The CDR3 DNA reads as TGTGCCAGCAGCTTGGCGGCAGGGGCTAATTCACCCCTCCACTTT.

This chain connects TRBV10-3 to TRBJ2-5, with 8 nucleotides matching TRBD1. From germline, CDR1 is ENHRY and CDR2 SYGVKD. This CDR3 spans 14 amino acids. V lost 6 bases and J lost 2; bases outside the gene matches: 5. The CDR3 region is CAIRSDRAQETQYF. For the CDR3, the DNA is TGTGCCATCAGATCGGACAGGGCACAAGAGACCCAGTACTTC.

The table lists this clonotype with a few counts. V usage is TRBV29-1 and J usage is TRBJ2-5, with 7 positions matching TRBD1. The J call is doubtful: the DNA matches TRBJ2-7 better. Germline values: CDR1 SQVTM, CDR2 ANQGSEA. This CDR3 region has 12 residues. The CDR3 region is CSVLQGTHEQYF. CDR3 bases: TGCAGCGTGTTACAGGGGACCCACGAGCAGTACTTC.

The CDR3 loop is CASSYDPGEYSNQPQHF. Written as DNA, the CDR3 is TGTGCCAGCAGTTACGATCCAGGGGAGTATAGCAATCAGCCCCAGCATTTT. The gene calls are TRBV6-2 or TRBV6-3 and TRBJ1-5, with D possibly matching TRBD1 (6 bases). The germline CDR1 and CDR2 sequences are MNHEY and SVGEGT. Trimming left V 2 bases short and J 0 bases short, with 14 bases between. This CDR3 spans 17 amino acids.

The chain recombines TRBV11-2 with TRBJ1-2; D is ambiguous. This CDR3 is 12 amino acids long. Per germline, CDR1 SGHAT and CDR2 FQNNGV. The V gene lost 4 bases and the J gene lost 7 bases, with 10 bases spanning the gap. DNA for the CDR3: TGTGCCAGCAGCTCACACTTTGGTGGCTACACCTTC. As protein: CASSSHFGGYTF. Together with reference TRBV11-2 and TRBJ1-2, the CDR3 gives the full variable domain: EAGVAQSPRYKIIEKRQSVAFWCNPISGHATLYWYQQILGQGPKLLIQFQNNGVVDDSQLPKDRFSAERLKGVDSTLKIQPAKLEDSAVYLCASSSHFGGYTFGSGTRLTVV.

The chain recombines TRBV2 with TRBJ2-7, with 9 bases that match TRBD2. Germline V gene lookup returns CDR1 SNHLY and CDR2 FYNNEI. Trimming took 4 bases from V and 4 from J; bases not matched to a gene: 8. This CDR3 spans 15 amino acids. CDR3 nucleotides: TGTGCCAGCAGTGTCGAGACTAGCGGAATTTACGAGCAGTACTTC. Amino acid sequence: CASSVETSGIYEQYF.